The clone carrying this T cell receptor beta chain has just a few counts. What it recognizes is unknown. Germline DNA was also extracted, with blood RNA taken from unsorted whole blood. Constant-region priming of around 500 ng total RNA yielded TCR beta cDNA. TCR beta libraries came from three nested multiplex PCR rounds using slightly modified ARM-PCR. Amplification in the first two PCR rounds was performed using TRBV1-TRBV30 forward primers and a C-beta reverse primer for 9 to 11 cycles each. TCRdb processed the multiplex PCR reads anew with MiXCR; each CDR3 protein has one entry. The sample has fewer than 400,000 distinct CDR3 sequences; approximately 60% are singletons. These data come from a study of tumor-infiltrating lymphocytes in primary liver carcinoma. Whole-study context: Treatment of the patients' primary liver carcinoma consisted of surgical resection.

The germline V gene has CDR1 SEHNR and CDR2 FQNEAQ (reference sequence). CDR3 size: 14 residues. V was clipped by 5 bases and J by 6 bases, with 15 bases between them. General study points: The study found a significantly higher top-250-clone fraction in tumors than in blood (p = 0.039).

The sequencing sample was made of peripheral blood. The source is a man aged 35-49 years with primary liver carcinoma and hepatitis B virus infection. V gene TRBV7-9 combines with J gene TRBJ2-3, with D perhaps TRBD1 or TRBD2 (5 bases each). The CDR3 region has the DNA TGTGCCAGCAGCCCGTCGGGGCCCTGGGATACGCAGTATTTT. Encoded protein: CASSPSGPWDTQYF.